This T cell receptor beta chain was documented in a study of T cell responses to AZD1222 COVID-19 vaccine. The study, taken as a whole, reports: Repertoires in all cases were sampled only once the peak T cell response had passed.

J lost 7 bases, V lost 4 bases, and 15 bases had no gene match. Germline V gives CDR1 SGHTA, CDR2 FQGNSA. The CDR3 has 18 residues. Method: immunoSEQ multiplex PCR; TCRdb's copy keeps in-frame clones and lacks some. Of some 79,000 clones listed, 75% to 90% are singletons. Turning to this clone: Its antigen is currently unknown.

This TCR was recovered from an adult who received the AZD1222 COVID-19 vaccine. The source was peripheral blood, collected 28 days after the second AZD1222 dose. The rearrangement links TRBV7-2 to TRBJ2-2; 10 bases map to TRBD1. CDR3 sequence (DNA): TGTGCCAGCAGCTCCGAAAGGCGACAGGGGGCGCTAATCGGGGAGCTGTTTTTT. Translated, it gives CASSSERRQGALIGELFF.